The next 7 T cell receptor beta chains were all read from a single sample in a study of T cell responses to AZD1222 COVID-19 vaccine. TCRdb's table, derived via immunoSEQ multiplex PCR, lists solely in-frame clones and lacks some. The table includes 100,000 to 150,000 clones, about 89% detected once. The source material was peripheral blood, sampled on day 0 of AZD1222 vaccination. Receptor source: an adult in good health.

CDR3 in amino acids: CATRTRGLTEAFF. CDR3 nucleotides: TGTGCCACCAGAACCCGGGGTCTCACTGAAGCTTTCTTT. The chain carries TRBV27 and TRBJ1-1, with D uncertain. Trimming took 10 bases from V and 4 from J, leaving 16 bases between them. This CDR3 region has 13 residues. CDR1 and CDR2 (germline): MNHEY, SMNVEV (reference sequence).

The chain has TRBV6-6 and TRBJ1-1; TRBD1 is a possible D gene (5 bases). The germline gives CDR1 MNHNY, CDR2 SVGAGI (reference sequence). There are 14 residues in the CDR3. Trimming shortened V by 2 bases and J by 5 bases, and 12 bases separated the two germline ends. CDR3 region: CASSYGGMRTEAFF. The DNA for the CDR3 is TGTGCCAGCAGTTACGGGGGTATGAGGACTGAAGCTTTCTTT.

The J gene is TRBJ1-5, the V gene TRBV6-5, with a tentative D call TRBD1 (5 bases). CDR1 is MNHEY, CDR2 SVGAGI, per germline. The CDR3 runs to 14 residues. V was clipped by 7 bases and J by 2 bases, with 12 bases between them. CDR3 sequence reads: CASTSQGGNQPQHF. The CDR3 DNA reads TGTGCCAGCACTTCCCAGGGAGGCAATCAGCCCCAGCATTTT.

The chain uses TRBV7-9 and TRBJ1-1, with D tentatively TRBD1 (5 bases). The V gene lost 5 bases and the J gene lost 12 bases, with 13 bases spanning the gap. This CDR3 is built from 11 residues. Germline CDR1 SEHNR, CDR2 FQNEAQ (reference sequence). The CDR3 bases are TGTGCCAGCAGCAAAAATAAGGGGACTTTCTTT. It specifies CASSKNKGTFF.

About this clone itself: This specimen includes other DNA sequences encoding the same CDR3. The V call is TRBV19, the J call TRBJ2-7; the D gene could be TRBD1 or TRBD2 (5 bases each). V gave up 5 bases and J gave up 3 bases, with 8 bases separating them. In germline, CDR1 is LNHDA, CDR2 SQIVND (reference sequence). CDR3 size: 12 residues. CDR3 sequence reads: CASSPGGYEQYF. Written as DNA, the CDR3 is TGTGCCAGTAGTCCTGGGGGCTACGAGCAGTACTTC.

This rearrangement joins TRBV7-2 to TRBJ1-4, with 7 bases lining up with TRBD1. Unmatched junction bases numbered 17, after V lost 5 bases and J lost 14 bases. Per germline, CDR1 SGHTA and CDR2 FQGNSA. The CDR3 sequence is 15 residues long. CDR3 region: CASSPQGSHIGALFF. CDR3 sequence (DNA): TGTGCCAGCAGCCCACAGGGGAGTCATATTGGGGCCCTGTTTTTT.

In DNA form, the CDR3 reads TGTGCCAGCAGTCCGGCTTTCAGCACAGATACGCAGTATTTT. Translation: CASSPAFSTDTQYF. The chain has TRBV27 and TRBJ2-3; D is unclear. The ends were cut back, 5 bases at V and 0 bases at J, with 9 bases in the middle. This CDR3 comprises 14 residues. The V gene's germline CDR1 is MNHEY and CDR2 SMNVEV (reference sequence).